The 18 T cell receptor beta chains below come from one sample, sequenced in a study of OX40 agonist ivuxolimab in advanced cancers. TCRdb's copy holds only in-frame clones and misses some; the assay was immunoSEQ multiplex PCR. The table has more than 12,000 clones, about 90% seen once; the top ten hold roughly 25%. The source material was CD4+ or CD8+ T cells sorted from blood, sampled in a trial of the OX40 agonist ivuxolimab. The receptor set was obtained from an adult with an advanced solid tumor such as melanoma, head and neck, liver or kidney cancer.

The chain employs TRBV6-9 and TRBJ1-5; weak D call: TRBD1 (5 bases). The V end lost 3 bases, the J end lost 5 bases, and 14 bases lay between the germline ends. The CDR3 is made up of 15 amino acids. Germline lookup yields CDR1 MNHGY and CDR2 SVAAGI. CDR3 in amino acids: CASSYGPGADQPQHF. The CDR3 DNA is TGTGCCAGCAGTTACGGTCCCGGGGCCGATCAGCCCCAGCATTTT.

The chain combines TRBV19 with TRBJ2-5, with TRBD2 matching over 8 bases. Germline lookup yields CDR1 LNHDA and CDR2 SQIVND (reference sequence). The CDR3 extends over 17 amino acids. J lost 4 bases, V lost 3 bases, and 13 bases had no gene match. This CDR3 reads CASSMRREDPRTETQYF. The CDR3 DNA sequence: TGTGCCAGTAGTATGAGGCGGGAGGACCCCCGAACAGAGACCCAGTACTTC.

This chain connects TRBV10-1 to TRBJ2-4, with 9 bases lining up with TRBD1. V lost 6 bases and J lost 1; bases outside the gene matches: 10. The CDR3 runs 17 residues. Germline V CDR1 and CDR2: WNHNN, SYGVQD (reference sequence). The CDR3 DNA follows: TGCGCCAGCAGCGAGGGGACAGGGATATCGGCCAAAAACATTCAGTACTTC. It specifies CASSEGTGISAKNIQYF.

This chain connects TRBV27 to TRBJ2-5; D is perhaps TRBD1 (7 bases). Trimming shortened V by 2 bases and J by 4 bases, and 14 bases separated the two germline ends. This CDR3 has 15 residues. CDR1 MNHEY and CDR2 SMNVEV come from the germline V gene (reference sequence). This chain's CDR3 is CASSLSPGGPETQYF. CDR3 nucleotide sequence: TGTGCCAGCAGTTTAAGTCCAGGGGGGCCAGAGACCCAGTACTTC.

The V call is TRBV5-6, the J call TRBJ2-7; D is perhaps TRBD2 (5 bases). The CDR3 is made up of 14 amino acids. V lost 1 base, J lost 2 bases, and 10 bases lay in between. Germline CDR1 reads SGHDT; CDR2 reads YYEEEE. CDR3 amino acids: CASSLSEEPYEQYF. CDR3 nucleotides: TGTGCCAGCAGCTTGTCGGAGGAACCCTACGAGCAGTACTTC.

CDR3 DNA sequence: TGTGCCAGCAGTTTGGGAGCGGGAACCCCCCGGGAGACCCAGTACTTC. This codes for CASSLGAGTPRETQYF. The V gene is TRBV28, the J gene TRBJ2-5; 7 nucleotides align to TRBD2. Germline V gives CDR1 MDHEN, CDR2 SYDVKM. With 3 bases clipped from V and 5 bases from J, the junction kept 12 bases outside the gene matches. This CDR3 has 16 amino acids.

CDR3 sequence reads: CASSQEGAWVTEAFF. The CDR3 nucleotides read TGTGCCAGCAGCCAAGAGGGCGCTTGGGTTACTGAAGCTTTCTTT. The rearrangement links TRBV14 to TRBJ1-1; D is ambiguous. The CDR3 consists of 15 residues. Trimming shortened V by 0 bases and J by 5 bases, and 13 bases separated the two germline ends. Germline CDR1 reads SGHDN; CDR2 reads FVKESK.

Here the CDR3 reads CATRTGSTDTQYF. The CDR3 DNA reads as TGTGCCACCAGGACAGGGAGCACAGATACGCAGTATTTT. V gene TRBV15 combines with J gene TRBJ2-3; 7 bases agree with TRBD1. The CDR3 sequence is 13 residues long. Germline V gene data show CDR1 as LNHNV and CDR2 as YYDKDF (reference sequence). The J segment lost 0 bases and the V segment lost 6 bases, leaving 0 bases of the junction unmatched.

V gene TRBV6-5 combines with J gene TRBJ1-2; 8 nucleotides match TRBD1. Germline V gives CDR1 MNHEY, CDR2 SVGAGI. V dropped 0 bases and J dropped 0; count of bases not matched to a gene: 3. The CDR3 is made up of 16 amino acids. The CDR3 sequence is CASSYSTGEANYGYTF. The DNA for the CDR3 is TGTGCCAGCAGTTACTCGACAGGGGAAGCTAACTATGGCTACACCTTC.

Turning to this clone: This CDR3 is also generated by other DNA sequences in the sample. The chain carries TRBV28 and TRBJ1-5; 8 bases agree with TRBD1. Per germline, CDR1 MDHEN and CDR2 SYDVKM. The length of the CDR3 is 16 residues. Germline trimming cut 3 bases from V and 7 bases from J; bases unmatched to any gene: 11. DNA for the CDR3: TGTGCCAGCAGTTTCGTTCCAGGGGGCGCGGACCAGCCCCAGCATTTT. This translates into CASSFVPGGADQPQHF.

This chain links TRBV27 with TRBJ2-5; perhaps TRBD2 as D (6 bases). Germline CDR1 is MNHEY and CDR2 is SMNVEV (reference sequence). CDR3 length: 14 residues. V lost 0 bases to trimming and J lost 5 bases, with 10 bases between them. CDR3 residues: CASSLSQAGETQYF. Written as DNA, the CDR3 is TGTGCCAGCAGTTTATCACAGGCGGGGGAGACCCAGTACTTC.

This clone has just one count. This sequence joins TRBV27 and TRBJ2-6; the match to TRBD2 covers 7 bases. V lost 0 bases, J lost 2 bases, and 10 bases stayed unmatched. The CDR3 is 19 residues long. Germline CDR1 is MNHEY and CDR2 is SMNVEV (reference sequence). Here the CDR3 reads CASSLSGGSLGAGANVLTF. The CDR3 DNA is TGTGCCAGCAGTTTATCCGGGGGGAGCTTGGGGGCTGGGGCCAACGTCCTGACTTTC.

The chain employs TRBV11-2 and TRBJ1-2; no definite D call. Per germline, CDR1 SGHAT and CDR2 FQNNGV. The CDR3 is 13 residues long. Trimming cost V 1 base and J 8 bases, with 11 bases left between them. The CDR3 sequence is CASSLAPIHGYTF. The CDR3 DNA is TGTGCCAGCAGCTTAGCTCCCATTCACGGCTACACCTTC.

This rearrangement joins TRBV29-1 to TRBJ2-1, with TRBD2 matching 12 bases. V shed 6 bases, J shed 4 bases, and the junction held 1 base outside the gene matches. Germline-derived CDR1 and CDR2 are SQVTM and ANQGSEA. This CDR3 region has 13 residues. The CDR3 is CSVGTSGYNEQFF. The DNA for the CDR3 is TGCAGCGTAGGGACTAGCGGGTACAATGAGCAGTTCTTC.

The CDR3 DNA reads TGTGCCAGCAGTCATATTAGCGGGAGCTCCTACAATGAGCAGTTCTTC. The encoded protein is CASSHISGSSYNEQFF. The J gene is TRBJ2-1, the V gene TRBV2, with 9 bases identical to TRBD2. This CDR3 has 16 residues. Losses at the gene ends were 5 bases for V and 0 bases for J; bases not matched to a gene: 5. Germline CDR1 is SNHLY and CDR2 is FYNNEI. The whole variable domain, remainder taken from reference TRBV2 and TRBJ2-1, is EPEVTQTPSHQVTQMGQEVILRCVPISNHLYFYWYRQILGQKVEFLVSFYNNEISEKSEIFDDQFSVERPDGSNFTLKIRSTKLEDSAMYFCASSHISGSSYNEQFFGPGTRLTVL.

Only one count was recorded for this clone. V gene TRBV6-5 combines with J gene TRBJ1-1; TRBD1 agrees at 7 bases. Germline V gene sequence: CDR1 MNHEY, CDR2 SVGAGI. Trimming took 2 bases from V and 7 from J; bases not matched to a gene: 10. The CDR3 is 15 amino acids. DNA for the CDR3: TGTGCCAGCAGTTACGGGTCTAAGACAGGGTTTGAAGCTTTCTTT. Its protein product is CASSYGSKTGFEAFF.

The genes are TRBV9 and TRBJ1-4; D might be TRBD1 (5 bases). Trimming shortened V by 1 base and J by 5 bases, and 9 bases separated the two germline ends. Germline CDR1 SGDLS, CDR2 YYNGEE. This CDR3 is 14 amino acids long. The DNA for the CDR3 is TGTGCCAGCAGCGTATGGGCAGGGAATGAAAAACTGTTTTTT. Protein product: CASSVWAGNEKLFF.

CDR3 coding DNA: TGTGCCAGCAGCGTTTGGGCTGGGGCGAACACTGAAGCTTTCTTT. As protein: CASSVWAGANTEAFF. The chain couples TRBV5-8 to TRBJ1-1; D might be TRBD1 (5 bases). Looked up from germline, CDR1 is SGHTS and CDR2 is YDEGEE. Trimming removed 4 bases from V and 1 base from J, with 14 bases in between. The CDR3 runs 15 residues. Full variable domain (outside the CDR3, taken from reference TRBV5-8 and TRBJ1-1): EAGVTQSPTHLIKTRGQQATLRCSPISGHTSVYWYQQALGLGLQFLLWYDEGEERNRGNFPPRFSGRQFPNYSSELNVNALELEDSALYLCASSVWAGANTEAFFGQGTRLTVV.